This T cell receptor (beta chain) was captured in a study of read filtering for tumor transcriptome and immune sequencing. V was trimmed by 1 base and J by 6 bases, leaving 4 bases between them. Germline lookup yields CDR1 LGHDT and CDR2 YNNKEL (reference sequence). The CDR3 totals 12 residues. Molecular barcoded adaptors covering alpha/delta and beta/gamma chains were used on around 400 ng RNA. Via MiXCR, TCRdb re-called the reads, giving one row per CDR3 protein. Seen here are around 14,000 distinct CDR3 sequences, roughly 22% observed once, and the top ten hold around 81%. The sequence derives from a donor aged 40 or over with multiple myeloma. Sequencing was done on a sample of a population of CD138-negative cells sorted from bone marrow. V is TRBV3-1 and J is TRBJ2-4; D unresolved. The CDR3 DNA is TGTGCCAGCAGCCAAGGGGGAAACATTCAGTACTTC. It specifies CASSQGGNIQYF.